The T cell receptor beta chain described here comes from a study of T-cell reconstitution after alpha-beta-depleted transplantation in children. This clonotype appeared many times. Its antigen is not known. Study-level results: After transplant, at about two months, alpha-beta T cells were reportedly derived from several hundred expanded graft clones. Most T-cell counts and diversity one year after the transplant came from T cells that were newly produced. The high TCRbeta diversity at day 60 in some patients came from surviving recipient T cells and thymic progenitors.

The CDR3 length is 12 residues. The V end was cut by 4 bases, the J end by 4 bases, with 4 bases between. The V gene's germline CDR1 is SGHTA and CDR2 FQGNSA. As it was prepared, the TCRbeta library received unique molecular identifiers. TCRdb re-derived calls from the PCR reads in MiXCR, one entry per CDR3 protein. The sample comprises a few hundred thousand distinct CDR3 sequences, approximately 10% of which are singletons, and 23% rests with the top ten. V gene TRBV7-2 combines with J gene TRBJ2-2; D ambiguous. Here the sequenced sample was peripheral blood, taken 180 days after TCRalphabeta/CD19-depleted stem cell transplant. This receptor was taken from a male patient aged 2 to 10 who had a stem cell transplant for chronic granulomatous disease, so the T cells may come from the graft donor. The CDR3 here is CASSWGTGELFF. The CDR3 DNA sequence: TGTGCCAGCAGCTGGGGCACCGGGGAGCTGTTTTTT.